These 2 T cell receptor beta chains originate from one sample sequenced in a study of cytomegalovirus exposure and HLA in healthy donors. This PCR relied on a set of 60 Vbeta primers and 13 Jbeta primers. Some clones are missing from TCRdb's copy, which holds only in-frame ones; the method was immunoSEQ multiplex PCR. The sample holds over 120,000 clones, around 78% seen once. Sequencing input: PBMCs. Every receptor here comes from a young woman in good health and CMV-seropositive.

CDR3 sequence (DNA): TGTGCCAGCAGCCAAGAACTGGGACTCACTGAAGCTTTCTTT. Translating gives CASSQELGLTEAFF. This chain uses TRBV16 with TRBJ1-1; tentatively, D is TRBD1 (5 bases). Trimming shortened V by 2 bases and J by 4 bases, and 11 bases separated the two germline ends. CDR3 length equals 14 residues. Germline assignment: CDR1 KGHSY and CDR2 FQNENV.

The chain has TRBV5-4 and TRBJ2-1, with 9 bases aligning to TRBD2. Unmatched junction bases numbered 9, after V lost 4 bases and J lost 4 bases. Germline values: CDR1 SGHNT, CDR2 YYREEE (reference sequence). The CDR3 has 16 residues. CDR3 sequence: CASSPVGSGGYNEQFF. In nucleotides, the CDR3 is TGTGCCAGCAGCCCCGTGGGTAGCGGGGGTTACAATGAGCAGTTCTTC.